This T cell receptor beta chain was profiled in a study of prognosis after radiotherapy for stage I lung cancer. Germline CDR1 and CDR2: MNHGY and SAAAGT. V lost 4 bases and J lost 7; bases outside the gene matches: 13. The CDR3 runs 17 residues. CDR3 of TCR beta was amplified from genomic DNA via a two-round multiplex PCR. Gene-specific primers for each TRBV and TRBJ gene drove first-round PCR. In TCRdb, the multiplex PCR reads were re-called with MiXCR into one record per CDR3 protein. The sample contains 13,000 to 15,000 distinct CDR3 sequences, 50% to 65% of which appear only once. This sequence originates from a donor aged 50 or older with non-small cell lung cancer. The chain has TRBV6-8 and TRBJ2-1, with 10 bases lining up with TRBD2. Material: PBMCs, obtained before or after stereotactic body radiation therapy (not recorded which). CDR3 sequence reads: CASSFIPLAGGWNEQFF. The CDR3 nucleotides read TGTGCCAGCAGTTTTATTCCATTAGCGGGAGGTTGGAATGAGCAGTTCTTC.